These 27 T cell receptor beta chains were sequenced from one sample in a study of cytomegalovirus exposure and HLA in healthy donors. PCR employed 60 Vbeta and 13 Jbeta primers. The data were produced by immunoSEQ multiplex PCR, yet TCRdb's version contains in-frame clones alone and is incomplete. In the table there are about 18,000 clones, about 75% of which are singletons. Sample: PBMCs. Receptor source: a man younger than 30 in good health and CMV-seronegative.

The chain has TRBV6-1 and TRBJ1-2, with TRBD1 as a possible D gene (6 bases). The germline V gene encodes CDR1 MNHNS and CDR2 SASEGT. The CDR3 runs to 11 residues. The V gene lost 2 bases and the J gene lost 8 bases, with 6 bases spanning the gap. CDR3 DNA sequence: TGTGCCAGCAGTGAACAGGGGGGCTACACCTTC. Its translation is CASSEQGGYTF.

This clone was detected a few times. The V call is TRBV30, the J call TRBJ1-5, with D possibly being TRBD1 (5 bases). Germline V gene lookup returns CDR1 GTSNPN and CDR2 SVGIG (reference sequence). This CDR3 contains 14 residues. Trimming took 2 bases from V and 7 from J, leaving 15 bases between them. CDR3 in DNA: TGTGCCTGGAGTTCAGCAGGGATTGGGCAGCCCCAGCATTTT. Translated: CAWSSAGIGQPQHF.

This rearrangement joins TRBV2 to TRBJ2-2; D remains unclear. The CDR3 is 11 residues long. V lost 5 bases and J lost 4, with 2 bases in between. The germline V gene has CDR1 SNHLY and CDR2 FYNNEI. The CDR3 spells CASSLTGELFF. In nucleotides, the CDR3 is TGTGCCAGCAGTCTCACCGGGGAGCTGTTTTTT. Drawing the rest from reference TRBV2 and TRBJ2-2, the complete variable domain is EPEVTQTPSHQVTQMGQEVILRCVPISNHLYFYWYRQILGQKVEFLVSFYNNEISEKSEIFDDQFSVERPDGSNFTLKIRSTKLEDSAMYFCASSLTGELFFGEGSRLTVL.

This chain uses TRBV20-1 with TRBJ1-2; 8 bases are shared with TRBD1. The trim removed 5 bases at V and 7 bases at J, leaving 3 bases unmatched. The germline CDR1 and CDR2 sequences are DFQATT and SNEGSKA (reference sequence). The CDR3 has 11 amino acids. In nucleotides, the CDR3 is TGCAGTGCTCGGGACAGGCTTGGCTACACCTTC. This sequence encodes CSARDRLGYTF.

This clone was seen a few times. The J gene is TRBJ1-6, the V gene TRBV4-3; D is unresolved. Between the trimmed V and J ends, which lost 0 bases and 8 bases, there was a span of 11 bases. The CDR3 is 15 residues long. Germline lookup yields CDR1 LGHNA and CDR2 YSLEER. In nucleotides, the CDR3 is TGCGCCAGCAGCCAAGATCCCGACTTGGATTCACCCCTCCACTTT. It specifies CASSQDPDLDSPLHF.

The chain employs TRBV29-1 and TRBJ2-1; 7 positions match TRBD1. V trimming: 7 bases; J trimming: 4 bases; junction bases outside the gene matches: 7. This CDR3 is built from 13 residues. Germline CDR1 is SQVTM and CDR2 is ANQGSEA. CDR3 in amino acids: CSGSGQSYNEQFF. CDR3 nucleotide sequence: TGCAGCGGCTCGGGACAGTCTTACAATGAGCAGTTCTTC.

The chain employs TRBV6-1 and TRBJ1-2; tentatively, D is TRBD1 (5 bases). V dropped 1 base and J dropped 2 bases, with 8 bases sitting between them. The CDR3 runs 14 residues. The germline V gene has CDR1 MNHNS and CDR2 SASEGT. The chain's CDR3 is CASSEGGRNYGYTF. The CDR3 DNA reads TGTGCCAGCAGTGAAGGGGGGAGGAACTATGGCTACACCTTC.

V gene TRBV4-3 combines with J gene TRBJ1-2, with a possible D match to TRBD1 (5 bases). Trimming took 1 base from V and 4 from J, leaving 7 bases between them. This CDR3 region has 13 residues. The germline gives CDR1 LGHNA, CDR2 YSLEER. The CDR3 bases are TGCGCCAGCAGCCAAGGACAGATCTATGGCTACACCTTC. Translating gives CASSQGQIYGYTF.

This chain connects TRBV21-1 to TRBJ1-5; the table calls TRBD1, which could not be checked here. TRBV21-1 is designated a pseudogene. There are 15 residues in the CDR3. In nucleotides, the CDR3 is TGTGCCAGCAGCACATCAGGGGTATGTAATCAGCCCCAGCATTTT. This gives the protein CASSTSGVCNQPQHF.

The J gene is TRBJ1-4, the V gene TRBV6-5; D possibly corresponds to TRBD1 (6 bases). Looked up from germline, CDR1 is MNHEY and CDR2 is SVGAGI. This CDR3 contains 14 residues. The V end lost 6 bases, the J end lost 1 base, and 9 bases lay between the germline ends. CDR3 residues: CASRQGVTNEKLFF. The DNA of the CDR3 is TGTGCCAGCAGACAGGGAGTAACTAATGAAAAACTGTTTTTT.

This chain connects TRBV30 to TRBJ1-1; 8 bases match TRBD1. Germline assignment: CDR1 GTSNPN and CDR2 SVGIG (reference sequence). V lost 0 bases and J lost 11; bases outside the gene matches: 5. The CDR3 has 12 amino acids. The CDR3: CAWSVQDRVAFF. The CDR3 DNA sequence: TGTGCCTGGAGTGTACAGGACAGGGTGGCTTTCTTT.

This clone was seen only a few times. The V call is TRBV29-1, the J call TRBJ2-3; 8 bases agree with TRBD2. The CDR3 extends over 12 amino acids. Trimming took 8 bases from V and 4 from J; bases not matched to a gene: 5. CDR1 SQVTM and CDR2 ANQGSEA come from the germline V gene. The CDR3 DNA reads TGCAGCTCCGGGAGGGGGGCAGATACGCAGTATTTT. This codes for CSSGRGADTQYF.

The CDR3 DNA is TGTGCCTGGGAGGGACAGGGGAATCAGCCCCAGCATTTT. It encodes CAWEGQGNQPQHF. The chain employs TRBV30 and TRBJ1-5, with 10 bases fitting TRBD1. CDR1 is GTSNPN and CDR2 is SVGIG in the germline V gene (reference sequence). V shed 5 bases and J 4 bases; nucleotides not matched to a gene: 2. The CDR3 loop spans 13 amino acids.

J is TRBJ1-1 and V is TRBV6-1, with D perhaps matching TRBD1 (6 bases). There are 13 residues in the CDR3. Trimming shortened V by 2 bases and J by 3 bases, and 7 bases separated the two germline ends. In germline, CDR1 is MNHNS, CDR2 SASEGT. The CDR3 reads CASSESGDTEAFF. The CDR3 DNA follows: TGTGCCAGCAGTGAATCAGGGGACACTGAAGCTTTCTTT.

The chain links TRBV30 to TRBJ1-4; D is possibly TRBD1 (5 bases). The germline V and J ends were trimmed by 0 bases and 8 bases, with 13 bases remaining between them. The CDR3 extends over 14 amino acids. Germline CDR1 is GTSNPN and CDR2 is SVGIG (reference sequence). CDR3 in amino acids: CAWSVGGGGEKLFF. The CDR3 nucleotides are TGTGCCTGGAGTGTGGGGGGAGGAGGGGAAAAACTGTTTTTT.

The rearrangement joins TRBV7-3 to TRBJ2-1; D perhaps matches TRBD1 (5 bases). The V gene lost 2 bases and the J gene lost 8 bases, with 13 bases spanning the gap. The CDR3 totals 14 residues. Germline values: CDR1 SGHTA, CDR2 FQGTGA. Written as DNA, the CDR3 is TGTGCCAGCAGCTTATACCAGGGTGCGGATGAGCAGTTCTTC. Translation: CASSLYQGADEQFF.

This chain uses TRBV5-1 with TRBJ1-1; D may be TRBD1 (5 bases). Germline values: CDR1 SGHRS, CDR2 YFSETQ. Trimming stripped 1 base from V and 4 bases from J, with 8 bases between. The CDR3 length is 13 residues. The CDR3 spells CASSLSGGTEAFF. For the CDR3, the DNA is TGCGCCAGCAGCTTGTCGGGGGGCACTGAAGCTTTCTTT.

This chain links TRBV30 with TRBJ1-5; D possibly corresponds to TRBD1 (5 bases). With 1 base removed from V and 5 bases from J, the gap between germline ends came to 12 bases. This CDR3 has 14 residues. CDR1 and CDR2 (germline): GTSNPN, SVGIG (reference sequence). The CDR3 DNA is TGTGCCTGGAGTGAGGGGCAGTGGTATCAGCCCCAGCATTTT. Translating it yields CAWSEGQWYQPQHF.

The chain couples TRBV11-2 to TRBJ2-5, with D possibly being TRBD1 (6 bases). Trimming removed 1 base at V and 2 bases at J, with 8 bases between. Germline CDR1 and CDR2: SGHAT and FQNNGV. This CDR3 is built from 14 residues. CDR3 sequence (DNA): TGTGCCAGCAGCTTAGGGACAGAACAAGAGACCCAGTACTTC. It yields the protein CASSLGTEQETQYF.

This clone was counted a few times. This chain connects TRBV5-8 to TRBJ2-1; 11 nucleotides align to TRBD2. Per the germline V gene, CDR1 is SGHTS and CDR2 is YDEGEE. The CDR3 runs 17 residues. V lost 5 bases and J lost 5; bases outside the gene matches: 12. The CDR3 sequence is CASRSRPGLAVNNEQFF. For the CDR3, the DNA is TGTGCCAGCAGATCCCGACCGGGACTAGCGGTTAACAATGAGCAGTTCTTC.

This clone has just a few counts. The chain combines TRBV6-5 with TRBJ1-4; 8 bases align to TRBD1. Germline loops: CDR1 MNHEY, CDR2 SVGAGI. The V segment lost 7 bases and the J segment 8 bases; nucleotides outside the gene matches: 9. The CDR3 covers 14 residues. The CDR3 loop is CASTINRGGEKLFF. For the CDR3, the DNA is TGTGCCAGCACCATCAACAGGGGGGGGGAAAAACTGTTTTTT.

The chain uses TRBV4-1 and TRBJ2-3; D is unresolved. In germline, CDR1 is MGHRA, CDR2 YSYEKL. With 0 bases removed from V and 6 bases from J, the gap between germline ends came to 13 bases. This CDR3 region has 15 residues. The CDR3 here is CASSQDNGFEDTQYF. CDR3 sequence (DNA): TGCGCCAGCAGCCAAGATAACGGTTTTGAGGATACGCAGTATTTT.

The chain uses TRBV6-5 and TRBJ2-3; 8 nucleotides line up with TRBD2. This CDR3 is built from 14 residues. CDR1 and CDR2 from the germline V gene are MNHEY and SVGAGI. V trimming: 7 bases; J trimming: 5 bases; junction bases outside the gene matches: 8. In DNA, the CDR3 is TGTGCCAGCACCGTCGGGGGGGGAATAGATACGCAGTATTTT. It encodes CASTVGGGIDTQYF.

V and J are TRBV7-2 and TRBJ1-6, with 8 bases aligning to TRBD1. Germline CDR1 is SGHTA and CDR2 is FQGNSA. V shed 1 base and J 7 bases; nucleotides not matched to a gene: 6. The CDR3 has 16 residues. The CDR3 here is CASSLVLQGANSPLHF. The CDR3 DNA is TGTGCCAGCAGCTTAGTCCTCCAGGGGGCAAATTCACCCCTCCACTTT.

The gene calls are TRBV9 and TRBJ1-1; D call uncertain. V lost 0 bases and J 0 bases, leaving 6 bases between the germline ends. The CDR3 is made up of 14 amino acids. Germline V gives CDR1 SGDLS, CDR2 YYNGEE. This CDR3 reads CASSVVEVNTEAFF. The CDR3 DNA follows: TGTGCCAGCAGCGTAGTCGAGGTGAACACTGAAGCTTTCTTT.

CDR3 loop: CSVVLAGKHNEQFF. DNA of the CDR3: TGCAGCGTTGTCCTAGCGGGGAAACACAATGAGCAGTTCTTC. The rearrangement links TRBV29-1 to TRBJ2-1, with 9 bases fitting TRBD2. The CDR3 sequence is 14 residues long. Germline V lookup: CDR1 SQVTM, CDR2 ANQGSEA. The trim removed 4 bases at V and 5 bases at J, leaving 6 bases unmatched.

CDR3 in amino acids: CASSYRTENYGYTF. CDR3 sequence (DNA): TGTGCCAGCAGTTACCGGACAGAGAACTATGGCTACACCTTC. This chain links TRBV6-5 with TRBJ1-2; D perhaps matches TRBD1 (6 bases). The CDR3 contains 14 residues. V lost 2 bases, J lost 2 bases, and 9 bases lay in between. Germline CDR1 MNHEY, CDR2 SVGAGI.